Below, 2 T cell receptor beta chains from the same sample are listed, as sequenced in a study of shared clonotypes between healthy human individuals. Positive CCR7 selection of CD45RO-negative cells yielded the naive CD8 cells, and terminally differentiated effector memory CD45RA+ cells were excluded. Data came from immunoSEQ multiplex PCR; TCRdb stores just in-frame clones and leaves some out. The sample shows about 2,100,000 clones, about 92% of them seen only once. The sample taken for sequencing was naive CD8+ T cells from PBMCs. The receptors were sampled from a man aged 18 to 29 in good health. Some clones in this sample may be carry-over from other donors' samples.

This sequence joins TRBV28 and TRBJ1-4; TRBD1 might be the D (6 bases). This CDR3 has 18 amino acids. Germline assignment: CDR1 MDHEN and CDR2 SYDVKM. The V and J ends lost 4 bases and 8 bases respectively, with 26 bases between them. The CDR3 coding sequence is TGTGCCAGCAGTTCTGAGAGGGGGTTGGGGGGATTGATAGAAAAACTGTTTTTT. Protein product: CASSSERGLGGLIEKLFF.

This clone was detected only once. This chain links TRBV6-6 with TRBJ1-5; the match to TRBD1 covers 8 bases. This CDR3 comprises 12 residues. Unmatched junction bases numbered 7, after V lost 6 bases and J lost 12 bases. Germline CDR1 reads MNHNY; CDR2 reads SVGAGI (reference sequence). In nucleotides, the CDR3 is TGTGCCAGCAGGACAGGGGCCTCCCTCCAGCATTTT. Its protein is CASRTGASLQHF.